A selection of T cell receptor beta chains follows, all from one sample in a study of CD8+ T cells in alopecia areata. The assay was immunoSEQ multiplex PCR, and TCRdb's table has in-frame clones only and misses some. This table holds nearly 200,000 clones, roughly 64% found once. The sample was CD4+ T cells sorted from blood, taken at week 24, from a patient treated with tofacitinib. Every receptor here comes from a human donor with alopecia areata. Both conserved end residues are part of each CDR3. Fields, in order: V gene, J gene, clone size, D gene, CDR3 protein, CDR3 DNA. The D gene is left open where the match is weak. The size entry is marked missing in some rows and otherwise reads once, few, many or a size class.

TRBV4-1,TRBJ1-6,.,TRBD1,CASSQDPSGTAYNSPLHF,TGCGCCAGCAGCCAAGACCCTTCAGGGACAGCGTATAATTCACCCCTCCACTTT
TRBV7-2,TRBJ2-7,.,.,CASSLRALRYEQYF,TGTGCCAGCAGCTTAAGGGCTTTACGCTACGAGCAGTACTTC
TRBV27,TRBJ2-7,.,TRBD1,CASSAGQGPSEQYF,TGTGCCAGCAGTGCGGGACAGGGGCCCTCCGAGCAGTACTTC
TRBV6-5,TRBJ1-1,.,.,CASSIGSRNTEAFF,TGTGCCAGCAGTATCGGATCAAGGAACACTGAAGCTTTCTTT
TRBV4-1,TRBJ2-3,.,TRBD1,CASSPGTGLATDTQYF,TGCGCCAGCAGCCCCGGGACAGGGCTGGCCACAGATACGCAGTATTTT
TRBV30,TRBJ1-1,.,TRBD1,CALRTGEANTEAFF,TGTGCCCTCAGAACAGGGGAGGCGAACACTGAAGCTTTCTTT
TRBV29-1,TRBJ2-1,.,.,CSVELGRARNEQFF,TGCAGCGTTGAACTCGGCAGGGCGCGCAATGAGCAGTTCTTC
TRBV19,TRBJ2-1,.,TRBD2,CASTTTLAPSYNEQFF,TGTGCCAGTACCACCACACTAGCGCCCTCCTACAATGAGCAGTTCTTC
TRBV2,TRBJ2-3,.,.,CASSGTFSDTQYF,TGTGCCAGCAGCGGGACATTTTCGGATACGCAGTATTTT
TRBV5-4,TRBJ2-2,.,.,CASSLVYQGETGELFF,TGTGCCAGCAGCTTGGTATACCAGGGAGAAACCGGGGAGCTGTTTTTT
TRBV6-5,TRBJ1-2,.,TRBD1,CASSRGRDGYTF,TGTGCCAGCAGCAGGGGGCGGGATGGCTACACCTTC
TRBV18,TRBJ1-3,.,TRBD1,CASSPGQAAIYF,TGTGCCAGCTCACCCGGACAGGCCGCCATATATTTT
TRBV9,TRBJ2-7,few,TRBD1,CASSAGQGVYEQYF,TGTGCCAGCAGCGCGGGACAGGGCGTCTACGAGCAGTACTTC
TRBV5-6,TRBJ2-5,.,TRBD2,CASSSWVAGQETQYF,TGTGCCAGCAGCTCTTGGGTAGCGGGGCAAGAGACCCAGTACTTC